This T cell receptor (beta chain) was profiled in a study of T cells in Graves' hyperthyroidism and ophthalmopathy. Overall study findings and caveats: Most thyroid clonotypes that were expanded above 0.001 also turned up in blood.

The CDR3 totals 14 residues. V dropped 4 bases and J dropped 4; count of bases not matched to a gene: 3. The germline CDR1 and CDR2 sequences are SGHAT and FQNNGV. This clonotype occurred many times. Its antigen is currently unknown. Among ophthalmopathy patients, the Clinical Activity Score reached at least 3, the NOSPECS grade reached at least 4, and duration remained under 3 months. Patients with uncontrolled infections, other autoimmune diseases, pregnancy or lactation were excluded. Clinical symptoms, serum thyroxine, TRAb, thyroid ultrasound and orbital computed tomography informed diagnoses. The investigators amplified TCR beta CDR3 regions from RNA transcripts. First-round RT-PCR with HTBI primers amplified the TCR CDR3 region. TCRdb itself ran the multiplex PCR reads through MiXCR, one entry per CDR3 protein. The data contain a few hundred thousand distinct CDR3 sequences, roughly 15% of them singletons.

Sequencing input: blood. This sequence originates from a woman in her forties with Graves' ophthalmopathy. The V call is TRBV11-2, the J call TRBJ1-5, with 8 bases that match TRBD1. The CDR3 loop reads CASSSGQGNQPQHF. CDR3 bases: TGTGCCAGCAGCTCAGGACAGGGAAATCAGCCCCAGCATTTT.